The 20 T cell receptor beta chains given below trace back to one sample, sequenced in a study of OX40 agonist ivuxolimab in advanced cancers. Receptor libraries were prepared by the immunoSEQ multiplex PCR assay. This is the immuneACCESS table as TCRdb keeps it, with only in-frame sequences that have V and J called. A part of the clones is gone; compared with another copy, unresolved V genes explain less than half, and the rest is unexplained. Recorded for this sample are 60,000 to 70,000 clones; approximately 92% of them occurred a single time. Together, the top ten hold approximately 12% of the sample. The sequences come from CD4+ or CD8+ T cells sorted from blood, collected in a trial of the OX40 agonist ivuxolimab. The receptor set was obtained from an adult with an advanced solid tumor such as melanoma, head and neck, liver or kidney cancer.

The V and J genes are TRBV5-4 and TRBJ1-2, with D perhaps TRBD1 (5 bases). There are 13 residues in the CDR3. V dropped 7 bases and J dropped 3 bases, with 13 bases sitting between them. Germline CDR1 and CDR2: SGHNT and YYREEE (reference sequence). Here the CDR3 reads CASGDRRDYGYTF. CDR3 nucleotide sequence: TGTGCCAGCGGGGACCGACGGGACTATGGCTACACCTTC.

This clone has a handful of counts. This chain joins TRBV5-1 and TRBJ2-7; D remains unclear. The germline gives CDR1 SGHRS, CDR2 YFSETQ. This CDR3 has 13 amino acids. Trimming stripped 5 bases from V and 5 bases from J, with 14 bases between. In DNA form, the CDR3 reads TGCGCCAGCAGAATTCGGAGTTTCAACGAGCAGTACTTC. Residues: CASRIRSFNEQYF.

The rearrangement uses TRBV7-6 and TRBJ1-5, with D possibly matching TRBD1 (6 bases). Germline V gene lookup returns CDR1 SGHVS and CDR2 FNYEAQ. The CDR3 has 17 amino acids. V lost 3 bases and J 0 bases, leaving 15 bases between the germline ends. In DNA form, the CDR3 reads TGTGCCAGCAGCTTGGGGTCGACAGGACCTAGCAATCAGCCCCAGCATTTT. Protein product: CASSLGSTGPSNQPQHF.

The chain combines TRBV28 with TRBJ1-3, with a possible D match to TRBD1 (6 bases). This CDR3 has 16 residues. Germline lookup yields CDR1 MDHEN and CDR2 SYDVKM. The ends were cut back, 5 bases at V and 4 bases at J, with 18 bases in the middle. CDR3 bases: TGTGCCAGCAGTCCCACCTCACAGGGCTCGGGAAACACCATATATTTT. Translating gives CASSPTSQGSGNTIYF. Supplemented by reference TRBV28 and TRBJ1-3, the full variable domain reads DVKVTQSSRYLVKRTGEKVFLECVQDMDHENMFWYRQDPGLGLRLIYFSYDVKMKEKGDIPEGYSVSREKKERFSLILESASTNQTSMYLCASSPTSQGSGNTIYFGEGSWLTVV.

This clone came up a few times. The chain combines TRBV5-6 with TRBJ2-5; D might be TRBD1 or TRBD2, each matching 5 bases. Deletions cut 4 bases from V and 2 bases from J, with 12 bases between. The CDR3 loop spans 14 amino acids. The V gene's germline CDR1 is SGHDT and CDR2 YYEEEE. The CDR3 DNA follows: TGTGCCAGCAGCCCCCCAGAGGGGCAAGAGACCCAGTACTTC. Amino acid sequence: CASSPPEGQETQYF.

The chain combines TRBV10-3 with TRBJ2-1; 7 bases are shared with TRBD2. The junction had 2 bases not matched to a gene; V was cut back by 4 bases and J by 5 bases. This CDR3 has 13 amino acids. Germline CDR1 reads ENHRY; CDR2 reads SYGVKD. CDR3: CAISAAGDNEQFF. The CDR3 DNA follows: TGTGCCATCAGTGCGGCGGGAGACAATGAGCAGTTCTTC.

The genes are TRBV19 and TRBJ2-5; TRBD1 agrees at 8 bases. The end of the DNA is better explained by TRBJ2-7, so the J call may be wrong. Germline values: CDR1 LNHDA, CDR2 SQIVND (reference sequence). The CDR3 loop spans 14 amino acids. The DNA for the CDR3 is TGTGCCAGTAGGCAAAGGACAGGGACCTACGAGCAGTACTTC. Its protein is CASRQRTGTYEQYF.

The J gene is TRBJ1-2, the V gene TRBV27, with a possible D match to TRBD1 (5 bases). CDR1 MNHEY and CDR2 SMNVEV come from the germline V gene (reference sequence). The CDR3 is made up of 13 amino acids. V lost 2 bases to trimming and J lost 4 bases, with 8 bases between them. This CDR3 is CASSLGALYGYTF. CDR3 bases: TGTGCCAGCAGTTTAGGGGCACTCTATGGCTACACCTTC.

This chain connects TRBV30 to TRBJ1-5; D is ambiguous. Germline CDR1 reads GTSNPN; CDR2 reads SVGIG (reference sequence). The germline V and J ends were trimmed by 2 bases and 1 base, with 9 bases remaining between them. The CDR3 sequence is 14 residues long. The CDR3 sequence is CAWSKRLSNQPQHF. The CDR3 DNA is TGTGCCTGGAGTAAAAGGTTAAGCAATCAGCCCCAGCATTTT.

The CDR3 spells CASSQDPQGIYNEQFF. For the CDR3, the DNA is TGTGCCAGCAGCCAAGATCCGCAGGGGATATACAATGAGCAGTTCTTC. The chain couples TRBV14 to TRBJ2-1; D is possibly TRBD1 (6 bases). The V and J ends lost 0 bases and 4 bases respectively, with 13 bases between them. Germline assignment: CDR1 SGHDN and CDR2 FVKESK. CDR3 length: 16 residues.

The V gene is TRBV5-6, the J gene TRBJ2-7; D is perhaps TRBD1 (6 bases). CDR1 SGHDT and CDR2 YYEEEE come from the germline V gene. The ends were cut back, 2 bases at V and 3 bases at J, with 12 bases in the middle. The CDR3 runs 14 residues. The CDR3 here is CASSFGTPGYEQYF. The CDR3 DNA reads TGTGCCAGCAGCTTCGGGACACCGGGCTACGAGCAGTACTTC.

The chain combines TRBV27 with TRBJ2-3; D gene ambiguous. The V end was cut by 4 bases, the J end by 4 bases, with 9 bases between. The CDR3 runs 13 residues. Germline values: CDR1 MNHEY, CDR2 SMNVEV (reference sequence). The CDR3 region has the DNA TGTGCCAGCAGTTCCCTCCTAGCAGATACGCAGTATTTT. Amino acids: CASSSLLADTQYF.

This CDR3 is CAWSVLLGITDTQYF. In DNA, the CDR3 is TGTGCCTGGAGTGTTTTATTGGGAATCACAGATACGCAGTATTTT. The chain joins TRBV30 to TRBJ2-3, with D unclear. The CDR3 extends over 15 amino acids. Germline assignment: CDR1 GTSNPN and CDR2 SVGIG (reference sequence). Between the trimmed V and J ends, which lost 0 bases and 2 bases, there was a span of 12 bases.

This chain joins TRBV7-6 and TRBJ2-3, with D perhaps matching TRBD2 (6 bases). CDR1 SGHVS and CDR2 FNYEAQ come from the germline V gene. There are 15 residues in the CDR3. Trimming took 1 base from V and 0 from J, leaving 8 bases between them. The CDR3 nucleotides are TGTGCCAGCAGCTTAGATGCGGGGAGCACAGATACGCAGTATTTT. It encodes CASSLDAGSTDTQYF.

The V and J genes are TRBV27 and TRBJ1-1, with a tentative D call TRBD1 (5 bases). The length of the CDR3 is 16 residues. CDR1 is MNHEY and CDR2 is SMNVEV in the germline V gene (reference sequence). V was trimmed by 6 bases and J by 0 bases, leaving 17 bases between them. The CDR3 DNA is TGTGCCAGCAGCCCCAAGTCGGGGCCCCTGAACACTGAAGCTTTCTTT. Translated: CASSPKSGPLNTEAFF.

The gene calls are TRBV5-1 and TRBJ2-3; perhaps TRBD2 as D (6 bases). The CDR3 sequence is 15 residues long. The germline V gene has CDR1 SGHRS and CDR2 YFSETQ. Between the trimmed V and J ends, which lost 6 bases and 3 bases, there was a span of 17 bases. The CDR3, as DNA: TGCGCCAGCATCGCGGGACCCAGCGTGACAGATACGCAGTATTTT. Translation: CASIAGPSVTDTQYF.

The chain links TRBV2 to TRBJ1-5; D is uncertain. CDR1 SNHLY and CDR2 FYNNEI come from the germline V gene. V lost 2 bases to trimming and J lost 0 bases, with 8 bases between them. The CDR3 length is 15 residues. CDR3: CASSEFSYSNQPQHF. The CDR3 DNA is TGTGCCAGCAGTGAATTCAGCTATAGCAATCAGCCCCAGCATTTT.

This clone came up once. The genes are TRBV27 and TRBJ1-1; maybe TRBD1 (5 bases). Deletions cut 5 bases from V and 1 base from J, with 11 bases between. The CDR3 runs to 14 residues. The V gene's germline CDR1 is MNHEY and CDR2 SMNVEV (reference sequence). DNA for the CDR3: TGTGCCAGCAGTCCTTCGGACACGAACACTGAAGCTTTCTTT. It yields the protein CASSPSDTNTEAFF.

The rearrangement joins TRBV5-6 to TRBJ2-7; possibly TRBD2 for D (5 bases). Trimming took off 1 base at V and 7 bases at J, with 12 bases between the two ends. CDR1 and CDR2 (germline): SGHDT, YYEEEE. The CDR3 runs 13 residues. The CDR3 is CASSLSDYWEQYF. In DNA form, the CDR3 reads TGTGCCAGCAGCTTGTCTGACTACTGGGAGCAGTACTTC.

A single count supports this clone. The chain carries TRBV13 and TRBJ1-2, with D maybe TRBD1 (6 bases). The germline V gene has CDR1 PRHDT and CDR2 FYEKMQ (reference sequence). The CDR3 totals 12 residues. The germline V and J ends were trimmed by 2 bases and 6 bases, with 7 bases remaining between them. The CDR3 sequence: CASSLYRDGYTF. CDR3 sequence (DNA): TGTGCCAGCAGCTTATACAGGGATGGCTACACCTTC.